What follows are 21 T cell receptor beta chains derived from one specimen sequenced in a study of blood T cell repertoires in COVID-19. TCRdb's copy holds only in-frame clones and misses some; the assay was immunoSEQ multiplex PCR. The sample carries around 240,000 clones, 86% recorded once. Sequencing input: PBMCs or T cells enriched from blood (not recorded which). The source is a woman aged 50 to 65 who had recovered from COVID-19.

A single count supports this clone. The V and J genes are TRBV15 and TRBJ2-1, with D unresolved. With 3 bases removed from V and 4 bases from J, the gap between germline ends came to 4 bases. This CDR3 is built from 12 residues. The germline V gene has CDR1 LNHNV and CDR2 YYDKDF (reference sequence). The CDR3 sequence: CATSSSYNEQFF. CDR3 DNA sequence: TGTGCCACCAGCAGCAGTTACAATGAGCAGTTCTTC.

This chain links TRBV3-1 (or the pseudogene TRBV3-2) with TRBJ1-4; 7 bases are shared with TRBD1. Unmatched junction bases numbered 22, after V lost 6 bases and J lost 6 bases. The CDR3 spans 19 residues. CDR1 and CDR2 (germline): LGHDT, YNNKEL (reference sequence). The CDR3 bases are TGTGCCAGCAGACAACACCGAGGGGGCATCGGCCCTTATGATGAAAAACTGTTTTTT. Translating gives CASRQHRGGIGPYDEKLFF.

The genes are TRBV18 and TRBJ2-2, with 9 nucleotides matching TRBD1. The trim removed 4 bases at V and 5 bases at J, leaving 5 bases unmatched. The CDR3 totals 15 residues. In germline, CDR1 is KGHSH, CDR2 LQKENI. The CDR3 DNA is TGTGCCAGCTCACACGGACAGGGGTGGACCGGGGAGCTGTTTTTT. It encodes CASSHGQGWTGELFF.

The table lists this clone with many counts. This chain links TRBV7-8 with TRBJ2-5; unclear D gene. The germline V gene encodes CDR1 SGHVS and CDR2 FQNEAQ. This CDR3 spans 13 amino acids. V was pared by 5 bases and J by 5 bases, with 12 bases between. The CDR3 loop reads CASSPPRVETQYF. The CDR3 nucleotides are TGTGCCAGCAGCCCCCCGCGAGTGGAGACCCAGTACTTC. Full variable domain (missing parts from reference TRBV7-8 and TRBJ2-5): GAGVSQSPRYKVAKRGQDVALRCDPISGHVSLFWYQQALGQGPEFLTYFQNEAQLDKSGLPSDRFFAERPEGSVSTLKIQRTQQEDSAVYLCASSPPRVETQYFGPGTRLLVL.

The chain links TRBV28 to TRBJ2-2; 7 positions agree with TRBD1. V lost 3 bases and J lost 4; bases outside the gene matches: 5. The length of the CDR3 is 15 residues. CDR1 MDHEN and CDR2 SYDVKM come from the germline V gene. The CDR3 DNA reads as TGTGCCAGCAGTTTCGACAGGGCTCGCACCGGGGAGCTGTTTTTT. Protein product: CASSFDRARTGELFF. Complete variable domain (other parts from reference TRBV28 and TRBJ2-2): DVKVTQSSRYLVKRTGEKVFLECVQDMDHENMFWYRQDPGLGLRLIYFSYDVKMKEKGDIPEGYSVSREKKERFSLILESASTNQTSMYLCASSFDRARTGELFFGEGSRLTVL.

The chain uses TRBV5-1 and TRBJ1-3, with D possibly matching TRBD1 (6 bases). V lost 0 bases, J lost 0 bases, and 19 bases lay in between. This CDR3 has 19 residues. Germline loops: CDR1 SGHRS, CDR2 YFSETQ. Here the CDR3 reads CASSLGGTGIKSSGNTIYF. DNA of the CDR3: TGCGCCAGCAGCTTGGGGGGAACAGGGATCAAGAGCTCTGGAAACACCATATATTTT.

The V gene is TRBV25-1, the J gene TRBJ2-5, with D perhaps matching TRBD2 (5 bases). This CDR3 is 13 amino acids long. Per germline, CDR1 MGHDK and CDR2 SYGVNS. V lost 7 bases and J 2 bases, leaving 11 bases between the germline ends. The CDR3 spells CASINPGQETQYF. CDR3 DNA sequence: TGTGCCAGCATAAATCCGGGACAAGAGACCCAGTACTTC.

The CDR3 DNA sequence: TGTGCCAGCAGTTCAGTCAGAAATGAGCAGTTCTTC. Translated: CASSSVRNEQFF. The chain links TRBV28 to TRBJ2-1, with no clear D. Germline V gives CDR1 MDHEN, CDR2 SYDVKM. This CDR3 contains 12 residues. Trimming pared 4 bases from V and 7 bases from J, leaving 8 bases between. Drawing the rest from reference TRBV28 and TRBJ2-1, the complete variable domain is DVKVTQSSRYLVKRTGEKVFLECVQDMDHENMFWYRQDPGLGLRLIYFSYDVKMKEKGDIPEGYSVSREKKERFSLILESASTNQTSMYLCASSSVRNEQFFGPGTRLTVL.

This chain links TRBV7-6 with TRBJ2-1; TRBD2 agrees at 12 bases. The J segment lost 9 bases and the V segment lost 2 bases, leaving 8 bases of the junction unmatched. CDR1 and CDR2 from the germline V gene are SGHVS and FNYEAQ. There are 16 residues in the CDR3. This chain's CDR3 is CASSLPSGRGVSEQFF. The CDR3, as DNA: TGTGCCAGCAGCTTACCTAGCGGGAGGGGAGTAAGTGAGCAGTTCTTC.

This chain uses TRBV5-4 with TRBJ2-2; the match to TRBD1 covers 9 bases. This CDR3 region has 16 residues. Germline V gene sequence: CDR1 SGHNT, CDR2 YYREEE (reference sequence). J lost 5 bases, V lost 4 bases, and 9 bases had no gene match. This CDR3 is CASSSGTGKVTGELFF. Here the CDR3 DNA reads TGTGCCAGCAGCAGCGGGACAGGGAAGGTTACCGGGGAGCTGTTTTTT. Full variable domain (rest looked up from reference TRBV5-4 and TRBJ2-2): ETGVTQSPTHLIKTRGQQVTLRCSSQSGHNTVSWYQQALGQGPQFIFQYYREEENGRGNFPPRFSGLQFPNYSSELNVNALELDDSALYLCASSSGTGKVTGELFFGEGSRLTVL.

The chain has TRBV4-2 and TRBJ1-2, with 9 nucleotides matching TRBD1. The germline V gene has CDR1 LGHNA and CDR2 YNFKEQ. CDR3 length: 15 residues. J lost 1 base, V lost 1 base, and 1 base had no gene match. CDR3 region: CASSQGQGDNYGYTF. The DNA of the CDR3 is TGTGCCAGCAGCCAAGGACAGGGGGATAACTATGGCTACACCTTC.

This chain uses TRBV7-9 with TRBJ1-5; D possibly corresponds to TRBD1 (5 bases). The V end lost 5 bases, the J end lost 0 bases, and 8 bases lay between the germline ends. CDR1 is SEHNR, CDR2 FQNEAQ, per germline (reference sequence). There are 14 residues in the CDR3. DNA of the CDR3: TGTGCCAGCAGCCCGGGGGTTAGCAATCAGCCCCAGCATTTT. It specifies CASSPGVSNQPQHF.

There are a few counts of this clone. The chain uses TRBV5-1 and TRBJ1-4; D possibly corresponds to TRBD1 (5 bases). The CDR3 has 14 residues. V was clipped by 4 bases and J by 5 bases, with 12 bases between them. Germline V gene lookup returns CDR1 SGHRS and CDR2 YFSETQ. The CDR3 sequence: CASSNGTGNEKLFF. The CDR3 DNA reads TGCGCCAGCAGCAACGGGACTGGGAATGAAAAACTGTTTTTT.

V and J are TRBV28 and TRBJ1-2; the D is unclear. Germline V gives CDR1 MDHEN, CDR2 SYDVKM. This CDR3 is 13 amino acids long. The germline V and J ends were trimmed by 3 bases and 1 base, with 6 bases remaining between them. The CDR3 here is CASSLRDNYGYTF. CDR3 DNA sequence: TGTGCCAGCAGTTTGAGGGATAACTATGGCTACACCTTC.

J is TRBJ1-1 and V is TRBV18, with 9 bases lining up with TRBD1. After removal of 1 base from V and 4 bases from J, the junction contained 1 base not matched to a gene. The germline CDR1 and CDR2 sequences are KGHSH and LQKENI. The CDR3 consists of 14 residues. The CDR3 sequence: CASSPRDRATEAFF. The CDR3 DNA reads TGTGCCAGCTCACCACGGGACAGGGCCACTGAAGCTTTCTTT.

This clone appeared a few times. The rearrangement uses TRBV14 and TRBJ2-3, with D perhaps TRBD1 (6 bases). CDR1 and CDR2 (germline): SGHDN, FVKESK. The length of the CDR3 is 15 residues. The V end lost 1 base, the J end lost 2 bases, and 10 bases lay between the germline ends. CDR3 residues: CASSQGWGLTDTQYF. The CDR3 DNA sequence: TGTGCCAGCAGCCAAGGATGGGGGCTCACAGATACGCAGTATTTT. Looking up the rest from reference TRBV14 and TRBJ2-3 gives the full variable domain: EAGVTQFPSHSVIEKGQTVTLRCDPISGHDNLYWYRRVMGKEIKFLLHFVKESKQDESGMPNNRFLAERTGGTYSTLKVQPAELEDSGVYFCASSQGWGLTDTQYFGPGTRLTVL.

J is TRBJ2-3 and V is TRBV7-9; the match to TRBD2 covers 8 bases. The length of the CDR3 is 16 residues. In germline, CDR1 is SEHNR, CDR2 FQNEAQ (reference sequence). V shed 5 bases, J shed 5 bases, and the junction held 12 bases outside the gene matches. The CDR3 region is CASSLLGGGRGDTQYF. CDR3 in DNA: TGTGCCAGCAGCCTGCTAGGCGGGGGGCGGGGAGATACGCAGTATTTT.

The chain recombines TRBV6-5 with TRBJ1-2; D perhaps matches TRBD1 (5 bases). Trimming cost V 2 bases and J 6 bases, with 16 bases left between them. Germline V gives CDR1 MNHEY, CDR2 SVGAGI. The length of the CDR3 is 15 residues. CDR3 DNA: TGTGCCAGCAGTTACCCCCCCGGGGGGTTTCATGGCTACACCTTC. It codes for CASSYPPGGFHGYTF.

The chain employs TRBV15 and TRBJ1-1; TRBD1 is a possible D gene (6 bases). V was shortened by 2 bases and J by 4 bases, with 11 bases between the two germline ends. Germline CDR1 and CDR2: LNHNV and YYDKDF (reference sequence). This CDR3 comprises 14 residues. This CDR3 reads CATSRQGMFTEAFF. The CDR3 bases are TGTGCCACCAGCAGACAGGGGATGTTCACTGAAGCTTTCTTT.

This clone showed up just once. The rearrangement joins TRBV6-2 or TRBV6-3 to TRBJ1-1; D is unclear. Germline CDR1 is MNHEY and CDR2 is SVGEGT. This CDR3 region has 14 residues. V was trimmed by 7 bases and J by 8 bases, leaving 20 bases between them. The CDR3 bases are TGTGCCAGCACCCCGCCCGGTACCGGGTCAGAAGCTTTCTTT. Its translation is CASTPPGTGSEAFF.

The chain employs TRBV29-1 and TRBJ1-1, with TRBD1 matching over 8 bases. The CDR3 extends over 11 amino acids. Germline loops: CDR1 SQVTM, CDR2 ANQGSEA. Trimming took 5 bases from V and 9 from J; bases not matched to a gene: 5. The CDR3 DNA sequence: TGCAGCGTTATAAGGACAGGGAAAGCTTTCTTT. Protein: CSVIRTGKAFF.